This paragraph reports one T cell receptor (beta chain). The target antigen is unknown. Looked up from germline, CDR1 is SGHAT and CDR2 is FQNNGV. The CDR3 contains 15 residues. V was shortened by 5 bases and J by 4 bases, with 14 bases between the two germline ends. This sample was included in a study of cytomegalovirus exposure and HLA in healthy donors. PCR was performed using 60 Vbeta and 13 Jbeta primers. Libraries were prepared by immunoSEQ multiplex PCR; TCRdb keeps only in-frame clonotypes and omits some of them. The table records approximately 160,000 clones, roughly 79% of them present only once. General study results and limits: Confirmation in vitro established that three CMV-associated chains were specific for CMV antigens.

The chain combines TRBV11-2 with TRBJ2-2, with a possible D match to TRBD1 (6 bases). The TCR comes from a woman aged 40 to 55 in good health and CMV-seropositive. Sequenced: PBMCs. The CDR3 here is CASSQGHEPTGELFF. The CDR3 DNA reads TGTGCCAGCAGCCAGGGACACGAACCCACCGGGGAGCTGTTTTTT.